This T cell receptor beta chain emerged from a study of T-cell memory formation after mild COVID-19. As for the study in general: TCR clusters showed largely donor specificity. Study observations and caveats: Balance between CD4 and CD8 was seen in clones contracting day 15 to 85, and a CD4+ lean was seen in later expanders. Contracting CD4+ clones were located mainly in CM and EM, and CD8+ clones in EMRA.

The germline V and J ends were trimmed by 3 bases and 6 bases, with 8 bases remaining between them. The CDR3 runs 12 residues. TCR alpha and TCR beta cDNA libraries carrying sample barcodes and UMIs came from 5'RACE with constant-segment primers. TCRdb used MiXCR to reprocess the 5' RACE reads, holding one entry per CDR3 protein. The sample carries 350,000 to 450,000 distinct CDR3 sequences, roughly a quarter recorded once. This clonotype showed up just a few times. What it recognizes is unknown. The chain uses TRBV12-3 or TRBV12-4 and TRBJ1-2; no definite D call. Sequencing used PBMCs or a T cell subset sorted from them (not recorded which). This TCR was recovered from an adult woman who had mild COVID-19 (a few samples of this study predate the infection). Cell type and time point are not known. CDR3 amino acids: CASSLRVDGYTF. DNA for the CDR3: TGTGCCAGCAGTTTGAGGGTGGATGGCTACACCTTC.